The next 10 T cell receptor beta chains were all read from a single sample in a study of cytomegalovirus exposure and HLA in healthy donors (dated by TCRdb to 2015 to 2018). Library preparation used the immunoSEQ multiplex PCR assay. A mixture of 60 forward primers for TCR Vbeta segments and 13 reverse primers for TCR Jbeta segments was used in the multiplex PCR. Imported from immuneACCESS, the table was reduced by TCRdb to in-frame sequences with V and J called. These copies leave out some clones; in studies compared against another copy, an unresolved V gene accounts for under half, and the cause of the remainder is not known. This sample gives 35,000 to 55,000 clones in total; around 70% of them show up just once. The top ten hold 3.4% of the sample. The sequencing input was PBMCs. All receptors come from a young woman in good health and CMV-seronegative.

The V and J genes are TRBV2 and TRBJ1-2; TRBD1 matches at 7 bases. J lost 4 bases, V lost 6 bases, and 17 bases had no gene match. In germline, CDR1 is SNHLY, CDR2 FYNNEI. The CDR3 sequence is 17 residues long. Here the CDR3 DNA reads TGTGCCAGCAGGGATACGACAGGGACGGCCTTGATCTATGGCTACACCTTC. It encodes CASRDTTGTALIYGYTF.

This chain connects TRBV6-6 to TRBJ2-7; TRBD2 aligns across 11 bases. The trim removed 4 bases at V and 6 bases at J, leaving 5 bases unmatched. Germline assignment: CDR1 MNHNY and CDR2 SVGAGI (reference sequence). The CDR3 spans 14 residues. CDR3 DNA: TGTGCCAGCAGTTTTTCCGGGACTAGCGGCGAGCAGTACTTC. As protein: CASSFSGTSGEQYF.

This clone was seen only once. This chain links TRBV5-1 with TRBJ2-7; the match to TRBD1 covers 8 bases. The germline gives CDR1 SGHRS, CDR2 YFSETQ. There are 15 residues in the CDR3. V lost 1 base, J lost 5 bases, and 8 bases stayed unmatched. CDR3 residues: CASSLSSGGFDEQYF. The CDR3 DNA is TGCGCCAGCAGCTTGTCTTCAGGGGGCTTCGACGAGCAGTACTTC.

This rearrangement joins TRBV28 to TRBJ2-7; D unresolved. Germline V gene lookup returns CDR1 MDHEN and CDR2 SYDVKM. The CDR3 length is 12 residues. Trimming took 6 bases from V and 1 from J, leaving 7 bases between them. Here the CDR3 DNA reads TGTGCCAGCAGCCCCGGTTCCTACGAGCAGTACTTC. Protein product: CASSPGSYEQYF.

V and J are TRBV6-1 and TRBJ2-7; D is unresolved. Trimming removed 1 base from V and 0 bases from J, with 10 bases in between. CDR3 length: 15 residues. Germline CDR1 is MNHNS and CDR2 is SASEGT. Written as DNA, the CDR3 is TGTGCCAGCAGTGAAGGGATCCGGAGCTCCTACGAGCAGTACTTC. It translates to CASSEGIRSSYEQYF.

This chain uses TRBV29-1 with TRBJ1-3; D perhaps matches TRBD1 (5 bases). V was pared by 6 bases and J by 0 bases, with 9 bases between. Germline V gene data show CDR1 as SQVTM and CDR2 as ANQGSEA. The CDR3 consists of 13 residues. CDR3 protein: CSVADSSGNTIYF. For the CDR3, the DNA is TGCAGCGTCGCAGACAGCTCTGGAAACACCATATATTTT.

The chain employs TRBV2 and TRBJ1-2; D ambiguous. Germline V gene data show CDR1 as SNHLY and CDR2 as FYNNEI. V lost 7 bases and J 8 bases, leaving 23 bases between the germline ends. The CDR3 runs 15 residues. CDR3 amino acids: CASNVDLQLVKGYTF. The CDR3 coding sequence is TGTGCCAGCAATGTTGACCTTCAGCTAGTGAAAGGCTACACCTTC.

The chain uses TRBV7-7 and TRBJ2-7; TRBD2 might be the D (6 bases). CDR3 size: 14 residues. Germline V gene sequence: CDR1 SSHAT, CDR2 FNYEAQ (reference sequence). Between the trimmed V and J ends, which lost 2 bases and 5 bases, there was a span of 13 bases. The CDR3 nucleotides are TGTGCCAGCAGCTTAAACCCGGGAGCGAACGAGCAGTACTTC. Its protein product is CASSLNPGANEQYF.

In this sample, this clone turned up once. This chain links TRBV7-6 with TRBJ1-1, with a possible D match to TRBD1 (5 bases). This CDR3 has 11 residues. Germline V gives CDR1 SGHVS, CDR2 FNYEAQ. In DNA, the CDR3 is TGTGCTGTCGGGGGTGGCACTGAAGCTTTCTTT. As protein: CAVGGGTEAFF. Together with reference TRBV7-6 and TRBJ1-1, the CDR3 gives the full variable domain: GAGVSQSPRYKVTKRGQDVALRCDPISGHVSLYWYRQALGQGPEFLTYFNYEAQQDKSGLPNDRFSAERPEGSISTLTIQRTEQRDSAMYRCAVGGGTEAFFGQGTRLTVV.

This rearrangement joins TRBV27 to TRBJ1-3; D gene uncertain. The V gene lost 4 bases and the J gene lost 1 base, with 5 bases spanning the gap. The CDR3 totals 13 residues. CDR1 and CDR2 from the germline V gene are MNHEY and SMNVEV (reference sequence). The CDR3 region is CASSSGSGNTIYF. The CDR3 DNA reads as TGTGCCAGCAGTTCGGGTTCTGGAAACACCATATATTTT.